This record covers a single T cell receptor beta chain. What it binds is unknown. CTLA-4 blockade with ipilimumab, together with focal radiation, was given to patients with chemo-refractory metastatic non-small-cell lung cancer. V was pared by 5 bases and J by 2 bases, with 8 bases of the junction left unmatched. This CDR3 has 15 residues. Germline V gives CDR1 SNHLY, CDR2 FYNNEI. Produced via immunoSEQ multiplex PCR; TCRdb's table is partial and in-frame only. Of tens of thousands of clones listed, roughly 86% are singletons. These data are taken from a study of radiotherapy plus CTLA-4 blockade in lung cancer. General study findings and limits: Early shifts in blood T cell clones, with interferon-beta, reportedly predicted response best.

The TCR comes from a human donor with non-small cell lung cancer who had stable disease on radiotherapy plus ipilimumab. Sequences were derived from peripheral blood, sampled from a patient treated with radiotherapy plus ipilimumab. This sequence joins TRBV2 and TRBJ1-1; 7 bases are a match to TRBD1. DNA of the CDR3: TGTGCCAGCAGTTCCCAAGGGACAGTAAACACTGAAGCTTTCTTT. Translating gives CASSSQGTVNTEAFF.